This T cell receptor beta chain was sequenced for a study of persistence of HIV-infected CD4 T cells. On the study more broadly: Median time on suppressive ART was seven to eight years. Study-level points and caveats: CMV- and Gag-responding cells had lower TCRbeta richness than CD3/CD28-responding cells.

From germline, CDR1 is SGHRS and CDR2 YFSETQ. The CDR3 sequence is 13 residues long. V was shortened by 2 bases and J by 4 bases, with 9 bases between the two germline ends. This clone was seen just once. The antigen remains unidentified. The immunoSEQ assay was version 4, run in survey mode. The repertoire was sequenced with immunoSEQ multiplex PCR; TCRdb's copy has only in-frame clones and lacks some. The table includes over 15,000 clones, roughly two thirds detected once. Cells were stimulated with overlapping HIV-1 Gag 15-mer peptides. Sorting selected CD4+ T cells upregulating both CD40 ligand and CD69.

This TCR was sampled from an adult woman with HIV who was CMV-seropositive. The V gene is TRBV5-1, the J gene TRBJ1-1; D might be TRBD1 (5 bases). Sample: CD4+ T cells sorted from PBMCs after roughly 18-hour stimulation, taken from a patient who received antiretroviral therapy. The CDR3 here is CASSFRGGTEAFF. In DNA form, the CDR3 reads TGCGCCAGCAGCTTCCGGGGGGGCACTGAAGCTTTCTTT.